This TCR beta chain was captured in a study of OX40 agonist ivuxolimab in advanced cancers. Study details: Ivuxolimab, which patients received intravenously every 2 weeks, was dosed at 0.01 to 10 mg/kg.

Blood samples were obtained at baseline, cycle 4 day 1, and cycle 7 day 1. Sequenced by immunoSEQ multiplex PCR; TCRdb stores in-frame clones only, minus some. The table records tens of thousands of clones, around 87% of them present only once. Study conclusions and caveats: It was also the case that some nonresponders had low normalized T-cell clonal expansion. There was clonal expansion of CD4+ and CD8+ blood T cells by week 6 at 0.1 to 3.0 mg/kg.

The CDR3 has 13 amino acids. V dropped 8 bases and J dropped 2 bases, with 13 bases sitting between them. Germline CDR1 and CDR2: LNHDA and SQIVND (reference sequence). Regarding this clone: Its antigen is currently unknown.

The chain carries TRBV19 and TRBJ2-7; D is perhaps TRBD1 or TRBD2 (6 bases each). The input for sequencing was CD4+ or CD8+ T cells sorted from blood, taken in a trial of the OX40 agonist ivuxolimab. The origin of this receptor is an adult with an advanced solid tumor such as melanoma, head and neck, liver or kidney cancer. The DNA of the CDR3 is TGTGCCAGTGGGAGTAGGGGGGCCTACGAGCAGTACTTC. Translating gives CASGSRGAYEQYF.